Listed here are 11 T cell receptor beta chains from one sample, sequenced in a study of blood T cell repertoires in COVID-19. The table came from immunoSEQ multiplex PCR; TCRdb's copy has only in-frame clones and leaves some out. In the table there are a few hundred thousand clones, 85% to 90% of which are singletons. The sequenced sample was peripheral blood. The receptor source for this set is a man in his 60s with acute or convalescent COVID-19.

The gene calls are TRBV15 and TRBJ1-1; unclear D gene. This CDR3 has 14 residues. Germline V gives CDR1 LNHNV, CDR2 YYDKDF (reference sequence). Between the trimmed V and J ends, which lost 9 bases and 2 bases, there was a span of 16 bases. The CDR3 is CATTFGGHNTEAFF. CDR3 nucleotides: TGTGCCACAACGTTTGGAGGGCACAACACTGAAGCTTTCTTT.

V gene TRBV2 combines with J gene TRBJ1-5; 8 bases match TRBD1. V was clipped by 7 bases and J by 4 bases; unmatched bases: 6. The CDR3 is made up of 14 amino acids. The germline V gene has CDR1 SNHLY and CDR2 FYNNEI. The CDR3 DNA is TGTGCCAGCACTTACCGACAGGGGAATCAGCCCCAGCATTTT. Translated: CASTYRQGNQPQHF.

V is TRBV28 and J is TRBJ2-1; maybe TRBD2 (6 bases). Deletions cut 5 bases from V and 1 base from J, with 9 bases between. This CDR3 comprises 14 residues. Germline lookup yields CDR1 MDHEN and CDR2 SYDVKM. The CDR3 bases are TGTGCCAGCAGTCTAGCGTCATCCTACAATGAGCAGTTCTTC. Translating it yields CASSLASSYNEQFF.

The rearrangement joins TRBV4-2 to TRBJ2-3, with 15 positions matching TRBD2. The length of the CDR3 is 17 residues. Germline V gene lookup returns CDR1 LGHNA and CDR2 YNFKEQ. The V segment lost 0 bases and the J segment 5 bases; nucleotides outside the gene matches: 3. CDR3 DNA: TGTGCCAGCAGCCAAGACCCGGGACTAGCGGGGGGAGATACGCAGTATTTT. It specifies CASSQDPGLAGGDTQYF.

The gene calls are TRBV15 and TRBJ2-7; D is uncertain. Germline V lookup: CDR1 LNHNV, CDR2 YYDKDF (reference sequence). This CDR3 is 16 amino acids long. V lost 0 bases and J 1 base, leaving 13 bases between the germline ends. CDR3: CATSRDPSRQSYEQYF. DNA of the CDR3: TGTGCCACCAGCAGAGATCCCAGCAGGCAGTCCTACGAGCAGTACTTC.

The rearrangement links TRBV15 to TRBJ1-6, with D possibly being TRBD1 (6 bases). Germline CDR1 is LNHNV and CDR2 is YYDKDF (reference sequence). V was trimmed by 1 base and J by 6 bases, leaving 10 bases between them. The CDR3 runs 15 residues. CDR3: CATSRVAGVNSPLHF. The CDR3 region has the DNA TGTGCCACCAGCAGAGTAGCAGGGGTTAATTCACCCCTCCACTTT.

The chain combines TRBV5-1 with TRBJ1-2, with D possibly TRBD1 on 6 matching bases. CDR3 length equals 15 residues. The germline gives CDR1 SGHRS, CDR2 YFSETQ. The ends were cut back, 7 bases at V and 2 bases at J, with 18 bases in the middle. CDR3 DNA sequence: TGCGCCAGCGCCCAGCAGGGGATTTTAAACTATGGCTACACCTTC. The encoded protein is CASAQQGILNYGYTF.

The rearrangement links TRBV6-5 to TRBJ2-7; D gene ambiguous. Deletions cut 2 bases from V and 5 bases from J, with 10 bases between. CDR1 MNHEY and CDR2 SVGAGI come from the germline V gene. The CDR3 sequence is 13 residues long. CDR3 amino acids: CASSYVGPHEQYF. The DNA for the CDR3 is TGTGCCAGCAGTTACGTGGGCCCCCACGAGCAGTACTTC.

The V gene is TRBV18, the J gene TRBJ1-1, with D possibly TRBD1 on 5 matching bases. Germline V gives CDR1 KGHSH, CDR2 LQKENI. The V gene lost 3 bases and the J gene lost 3 bases, with 20 bases spanning the gap. There are 17 residues in the CDR3. The CDR3 reads CASSPMGAGRRDTEAFF. CDR3 nucleotide sequence: TGTGCCAGCTCACCCATGGGTGCGGGGCGGAGGGACACTGAAGCTTTCTTT.

This clone has only a few counts. V gene TRBV7-2 combines with J gene TRBJ2-2, with a possible D match to TRBD1 (6 bases). Germline V gene data show CDR1 as SGHTA and CDR2 as FQGNSA. V was shortened by 3 bases and J by 2 bases, with 10 bases between the two germline ends. The CDR3 sequence is 15 residues long. This chain's CDR3 is CASSLGQYNTGELFF. Here the CDR3 DNA reads TGTGCCAGCAGCTTGGGACAATATAACACCGGGGAGCTGTTTTTT.

The gene calls are TRBV5-1 and TRBJ2-3; 7 bases align to TRBD1. The CDR3 runs to 17 residues. Germline values: CDR1 SGHRS, CDR2 YFSETQ. V lost 0 bases to trimming and J lost 0 bases; unmatched junction nucleotides: 7. The CDR3 DNA is TGCGCCAGCAGCTTGGACGGAACAGGGGCAAGCACAGATACGCAGTATTTT. Encoded protein: CASSLDGTGASTDTQYF.